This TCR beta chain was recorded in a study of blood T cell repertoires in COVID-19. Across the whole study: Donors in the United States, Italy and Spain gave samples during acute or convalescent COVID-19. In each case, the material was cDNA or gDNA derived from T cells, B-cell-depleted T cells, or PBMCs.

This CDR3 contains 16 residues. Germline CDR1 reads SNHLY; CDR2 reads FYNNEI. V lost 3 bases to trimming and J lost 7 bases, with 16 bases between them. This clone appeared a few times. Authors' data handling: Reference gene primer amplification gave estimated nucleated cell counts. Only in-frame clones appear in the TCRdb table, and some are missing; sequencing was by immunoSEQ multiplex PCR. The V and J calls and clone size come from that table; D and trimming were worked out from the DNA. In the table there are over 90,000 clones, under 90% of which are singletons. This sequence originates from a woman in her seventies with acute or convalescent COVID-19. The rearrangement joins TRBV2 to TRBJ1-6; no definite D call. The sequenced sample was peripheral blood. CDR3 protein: CASSDSSQVENSPLHF. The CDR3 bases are TGTGCCAGCAGTGATTCGAGTCAGGTGGAAAATTCACCCCTCCACTTT.